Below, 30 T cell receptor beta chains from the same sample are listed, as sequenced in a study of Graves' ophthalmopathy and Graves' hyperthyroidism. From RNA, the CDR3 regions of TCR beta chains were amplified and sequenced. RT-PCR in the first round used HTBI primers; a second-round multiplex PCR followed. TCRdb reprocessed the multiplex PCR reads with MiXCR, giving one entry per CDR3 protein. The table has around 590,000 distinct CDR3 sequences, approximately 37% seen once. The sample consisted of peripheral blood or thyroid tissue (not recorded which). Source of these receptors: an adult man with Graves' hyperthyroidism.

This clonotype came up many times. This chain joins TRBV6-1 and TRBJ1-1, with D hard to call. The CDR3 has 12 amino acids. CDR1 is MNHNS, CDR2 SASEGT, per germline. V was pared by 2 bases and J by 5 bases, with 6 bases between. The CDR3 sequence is CASSEQYTEAFF. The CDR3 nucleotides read TGTGCCAGCAGTGAACAATATACTGAAGCTTTCTTT.

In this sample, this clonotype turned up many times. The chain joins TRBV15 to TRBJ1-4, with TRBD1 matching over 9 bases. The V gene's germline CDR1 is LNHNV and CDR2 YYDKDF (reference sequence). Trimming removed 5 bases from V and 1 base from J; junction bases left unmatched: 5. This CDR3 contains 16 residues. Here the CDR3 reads CATSGPTGGTNEKLFF. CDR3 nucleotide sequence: TGTGCCACCAGCGGACCGACAGGGGGAACTAATGAAAAACTGTTTTTT. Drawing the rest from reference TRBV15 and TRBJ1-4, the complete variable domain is DAMVIQNPRYQVTQFGKPVTLSCSQTLNHNVMYWYQQKSSQAPKLLFHYYDKDFNNEADTPDNFQSRRPNTSFCFLDIRSPGLGDTAMYLCATSGPTGGTNEKLFFGSGTQLSVL.

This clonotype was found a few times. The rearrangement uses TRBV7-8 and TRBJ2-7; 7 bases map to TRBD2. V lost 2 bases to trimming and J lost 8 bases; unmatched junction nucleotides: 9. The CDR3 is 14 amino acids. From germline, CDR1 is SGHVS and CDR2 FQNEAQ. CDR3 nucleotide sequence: TGTGCCAGCAGCTTATTAGCGGGTGGGCCTCAGCAGTACTTC. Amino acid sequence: CASSLLAGGPQQYF. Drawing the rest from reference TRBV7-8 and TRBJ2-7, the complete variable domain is GAGVSQSPRYKVAKRGQDVALRCDPISGHVSLFWYQQALGQGPEFLTYFQNEAQLDKSGLPSDRFFAERPEGSVSTLKIQRTQQEDSAVYLCASSLLAGGPQQYFGPGTRLTVT.

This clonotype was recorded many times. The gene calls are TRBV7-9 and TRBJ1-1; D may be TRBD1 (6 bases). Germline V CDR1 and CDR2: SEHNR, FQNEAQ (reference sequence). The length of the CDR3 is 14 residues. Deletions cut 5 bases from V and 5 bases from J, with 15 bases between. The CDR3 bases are TGTGCCAGCAGCACCCCACAGGGTTGGACTGAAGCTTTCTTT. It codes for CASSTPQGWTEAFF.

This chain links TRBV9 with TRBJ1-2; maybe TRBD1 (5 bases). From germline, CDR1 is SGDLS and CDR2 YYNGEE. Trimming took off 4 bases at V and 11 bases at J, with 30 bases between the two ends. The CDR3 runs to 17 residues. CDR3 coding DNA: TGTGCCAGCAGCTTAAAGTCTCTTTGGCCTATCCAGGGAAGGTACACCTTC. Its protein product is CASSLKSLWPIQGRYTF.

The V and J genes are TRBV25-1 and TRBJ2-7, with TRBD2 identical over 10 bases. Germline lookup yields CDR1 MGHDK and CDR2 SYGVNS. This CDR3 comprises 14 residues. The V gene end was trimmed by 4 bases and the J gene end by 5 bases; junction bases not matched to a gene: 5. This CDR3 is CASSALAGANEQYF. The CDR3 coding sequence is TGTGCCAGCAGTGCCCTAGCGGGAGCAAACGAGCAGTACTTC.

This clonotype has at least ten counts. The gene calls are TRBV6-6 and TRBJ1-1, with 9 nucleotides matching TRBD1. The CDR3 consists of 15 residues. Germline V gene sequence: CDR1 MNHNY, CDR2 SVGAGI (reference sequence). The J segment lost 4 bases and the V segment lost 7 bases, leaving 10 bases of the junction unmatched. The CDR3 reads CASIIGQGIVTEAFF. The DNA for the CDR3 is TGTGCCAGCATAATAGGACAGGGGATAGTCACTGAAGCTTTCTTT.

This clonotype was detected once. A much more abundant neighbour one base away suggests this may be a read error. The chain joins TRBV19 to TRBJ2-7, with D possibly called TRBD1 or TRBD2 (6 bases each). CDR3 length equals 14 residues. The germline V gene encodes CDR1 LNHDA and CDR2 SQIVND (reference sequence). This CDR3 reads CASSRGGGIYGQYF. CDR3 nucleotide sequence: TGTGCCAGTAGTCGAGGAGGGGGGATATACGGGCAGTACTTC.

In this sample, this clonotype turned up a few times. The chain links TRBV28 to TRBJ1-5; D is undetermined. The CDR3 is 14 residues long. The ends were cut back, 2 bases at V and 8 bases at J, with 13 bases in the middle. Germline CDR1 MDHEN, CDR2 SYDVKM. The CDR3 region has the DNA TGTGCCAGCAGTTTACCCTCTTACGGGAAGCCCCAGCATTTT. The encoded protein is CASSLPSYGKPQHF.

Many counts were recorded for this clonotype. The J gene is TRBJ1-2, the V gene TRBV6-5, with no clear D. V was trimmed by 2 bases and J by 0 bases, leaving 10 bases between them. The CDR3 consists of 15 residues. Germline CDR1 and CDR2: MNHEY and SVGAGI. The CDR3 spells CASSYRPVTNYGYTF. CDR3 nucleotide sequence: TGTGCCAGCAGTTACCGGCCAGTGACTAACTATGGCTACACCTTC.

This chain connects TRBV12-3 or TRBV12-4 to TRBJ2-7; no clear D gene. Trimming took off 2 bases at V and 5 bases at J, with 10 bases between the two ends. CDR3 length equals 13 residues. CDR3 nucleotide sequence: TGTGCCAGCAGTTTAACACGGAAGGACGAGCAGTACTTC. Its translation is CASSLTRKDEQYF.

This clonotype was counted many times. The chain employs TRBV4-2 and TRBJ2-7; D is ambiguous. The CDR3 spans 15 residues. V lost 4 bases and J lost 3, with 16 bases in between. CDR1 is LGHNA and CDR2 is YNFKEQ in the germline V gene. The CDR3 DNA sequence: TGTGCCAGCAGCCCCGACCCGCCCGAGAACTACGAGCAGTACTTC. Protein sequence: CASSPDPPENYEQYF.

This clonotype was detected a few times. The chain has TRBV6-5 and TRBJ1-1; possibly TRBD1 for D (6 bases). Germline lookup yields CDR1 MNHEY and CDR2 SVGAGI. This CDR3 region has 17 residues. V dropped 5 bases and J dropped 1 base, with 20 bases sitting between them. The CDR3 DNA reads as TGTGCCAGCAGTGAATGGGCGTTGGGACATTCGAACACTGAAGCTTTCTTT. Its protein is CASSEWALGHSNTEAFF.

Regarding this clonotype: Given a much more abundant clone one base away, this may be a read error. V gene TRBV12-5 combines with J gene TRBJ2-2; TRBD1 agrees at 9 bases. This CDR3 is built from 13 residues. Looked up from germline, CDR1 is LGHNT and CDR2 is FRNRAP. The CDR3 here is CASSGTGFEELVF. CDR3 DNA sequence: TGTGCCAGCAGCGGGACAGGGTTCGAGGAGCTGGTTTTT.

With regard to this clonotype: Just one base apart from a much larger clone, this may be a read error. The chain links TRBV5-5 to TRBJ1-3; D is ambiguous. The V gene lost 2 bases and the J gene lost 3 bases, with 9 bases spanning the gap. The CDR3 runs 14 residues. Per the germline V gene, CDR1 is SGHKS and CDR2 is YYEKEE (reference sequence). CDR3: CASSFGPDGNTIYF. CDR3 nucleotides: TGTGCCAGCAGCTTCGGACCAGATGGAAACACCATATATTTT.

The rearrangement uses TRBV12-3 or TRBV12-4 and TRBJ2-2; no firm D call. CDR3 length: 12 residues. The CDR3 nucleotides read TGTGCTAGTGGTTTAAAGGTCGGGGAGCTGTTTTTT. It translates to CASGLKVGELFF.

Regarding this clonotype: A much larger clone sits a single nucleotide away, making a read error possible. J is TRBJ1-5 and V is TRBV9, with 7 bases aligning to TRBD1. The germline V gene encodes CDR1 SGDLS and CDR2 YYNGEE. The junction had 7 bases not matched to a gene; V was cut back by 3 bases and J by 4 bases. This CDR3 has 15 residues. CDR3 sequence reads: CASSGGTASNQPQHF. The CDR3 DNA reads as TGTGCCAGCAGCGGCGGGACAGCTTCTAATCAGCCCCAGCATTTT.

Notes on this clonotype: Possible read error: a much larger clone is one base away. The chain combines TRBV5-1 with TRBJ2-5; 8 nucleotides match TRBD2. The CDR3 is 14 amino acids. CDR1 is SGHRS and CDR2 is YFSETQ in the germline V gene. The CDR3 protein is CASSYSGSYETLYF. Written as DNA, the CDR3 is TGCGCCAGCAGTTACAGCGGGAGTTATGAGACCCTGTACTTC.

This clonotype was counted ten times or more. The CDR3 coding sequence is TGTGCCAGCAGCCCTATGTCGGGATCCTACGTAGGGCAGTACTTC. This gives the protein CASSPMSGSYVGQYF. The V call is TRBV11-3, the J call TRBJ2-7; perhaps TRBD2 as D (5 bases). The germline CDR1 and CDR2 sequences are SGHNT and YENEEA. The CDR3 is made up of 15 amino acids. Trimming took off 5 bases at V and 9 bases at J, with 23 bases between the two ends.

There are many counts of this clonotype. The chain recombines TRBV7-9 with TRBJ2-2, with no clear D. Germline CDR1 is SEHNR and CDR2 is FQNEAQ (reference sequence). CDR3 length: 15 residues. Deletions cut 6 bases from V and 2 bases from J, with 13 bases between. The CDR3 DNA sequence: TGTGCCAGCAGTCTGGACGGATTAAACACCGGGGAGCTGTTTTTT. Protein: CASSLDGLNTGELFF.

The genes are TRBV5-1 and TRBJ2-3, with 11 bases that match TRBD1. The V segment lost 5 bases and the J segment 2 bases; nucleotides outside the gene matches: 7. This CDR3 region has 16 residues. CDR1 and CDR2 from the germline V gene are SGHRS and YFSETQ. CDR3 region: CASRTGQGGNTDTQYF. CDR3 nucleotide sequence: TGCGCCAGCAGGACGGGACAGGGGGGGAACACAGATACGCAGTATTTT.

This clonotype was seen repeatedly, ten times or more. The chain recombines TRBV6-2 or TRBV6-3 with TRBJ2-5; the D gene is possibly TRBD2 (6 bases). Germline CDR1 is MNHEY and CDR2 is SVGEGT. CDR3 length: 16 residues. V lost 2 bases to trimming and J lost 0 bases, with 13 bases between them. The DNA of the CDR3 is TGTGCCAGCAGTTACGGGTCCGGGGGATACCAAGAGACCCAGTACTTC. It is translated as CASSYGSGGYQETQYF.

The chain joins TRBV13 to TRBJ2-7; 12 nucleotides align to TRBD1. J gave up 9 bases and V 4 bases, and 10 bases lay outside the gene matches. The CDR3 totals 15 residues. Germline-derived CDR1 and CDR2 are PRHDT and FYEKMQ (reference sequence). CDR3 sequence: CASSSRDRGPDTQYF. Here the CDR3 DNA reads TGTGCCAGCAGCTCCCGGGACAGGGGGCCAGATACGCAGTACTTC.

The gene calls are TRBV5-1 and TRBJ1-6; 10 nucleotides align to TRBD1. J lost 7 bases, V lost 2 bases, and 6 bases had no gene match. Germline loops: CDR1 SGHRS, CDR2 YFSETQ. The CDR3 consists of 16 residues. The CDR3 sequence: CASSFDRDRGNSPLHF. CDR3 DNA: TGCGCCAGCAGCTTTGACCGGGACAGGGGAAATTCACCCCTCCACTTT.

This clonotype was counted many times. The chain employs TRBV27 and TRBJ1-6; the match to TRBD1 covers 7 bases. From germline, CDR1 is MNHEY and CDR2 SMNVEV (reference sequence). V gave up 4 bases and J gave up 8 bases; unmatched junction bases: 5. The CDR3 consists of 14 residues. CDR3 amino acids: CASSSRGNHSPLHF. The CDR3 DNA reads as TGTGCCAGCAGTTCCAGGGGGAATCATTCACCCCTCCACTTT.

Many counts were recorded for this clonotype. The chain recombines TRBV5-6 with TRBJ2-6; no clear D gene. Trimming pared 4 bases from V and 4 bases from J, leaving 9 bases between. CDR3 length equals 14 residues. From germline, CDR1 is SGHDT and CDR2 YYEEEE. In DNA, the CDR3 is TGTGCCAGCAGCCAACGACGAGGGGCCAACGTCCTGACTTTC. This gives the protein CASSQRRGANVLTF.

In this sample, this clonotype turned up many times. The CDR3 region is CATNSGTFAANTGELFF. The CDR3 nucleotides read TGTGCCACCAACTCCGGGACATTTGCCGCGAACACCGGGGAGCTGTTTTTT. The chain couples TRBV15 to TRBJ2-2, with D possibly being TRBD1 (6 bases). Germline lookup yields CDR1 LNHNV and CDR2 YYDKDF (reference sequence). Between the trimmed V and J ends, which lost 7 bases and 0 bases, there was a span of 18 bases. This CDR3 spans 17 amino acids.

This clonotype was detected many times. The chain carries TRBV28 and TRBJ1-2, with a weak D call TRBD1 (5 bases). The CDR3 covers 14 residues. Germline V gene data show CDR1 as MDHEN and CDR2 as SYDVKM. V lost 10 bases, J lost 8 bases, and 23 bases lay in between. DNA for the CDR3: TGTGCCACGACAGAACGGGCGGTCGATGGAGGCTACACCTTC. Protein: CATTERAVDGGYTF.

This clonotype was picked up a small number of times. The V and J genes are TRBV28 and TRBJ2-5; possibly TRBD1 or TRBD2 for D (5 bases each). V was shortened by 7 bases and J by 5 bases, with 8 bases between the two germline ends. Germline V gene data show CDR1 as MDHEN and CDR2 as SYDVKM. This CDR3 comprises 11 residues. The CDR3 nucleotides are TGTGCCAGCACTTGGGGGGAGACCCAGTACTTC. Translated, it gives CASTWGETQYF.

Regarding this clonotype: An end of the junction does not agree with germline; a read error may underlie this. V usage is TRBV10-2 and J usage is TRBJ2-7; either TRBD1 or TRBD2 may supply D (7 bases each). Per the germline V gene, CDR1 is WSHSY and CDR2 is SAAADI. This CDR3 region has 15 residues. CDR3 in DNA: TGTGCCAGCTCACGGGGGGCAGGGGGGACCTACGAGCAGTACTTC. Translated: CASSRGAGGTYEQYF.